This T cell receptor beta chain was captured in a study of blood T cells in healthy people across ages. Points from the study as a whole: Per million T cells, the diversity of TCR beta decreased roughly linearly as age advanced.

Remarks on this clonotype: Its antigen is unidentified.

V dropped 6 bases and J dropped 2; count of bases not matched to a gene: 3. The CDR3 runs 14 residues. Germline CDR1 and CDR2: SEHNR and FQNEAQ (reference sequence). Primed by a sample-barcoded 5' primer and a J-beta primer mix, a second PCR proceeded for 7 to 11 cycles. MiXCR, run by TCRdb on the 5' RACE reads, gives a single entry per CDR3 protein. The sample shows some 760,000 distinct CDR3 sequences, more than 20% of them seen only once. Isolated per sample were at least 6 million PBMCs. This same sample was also part of a study on T cells of mothers and their children. From that study: Donation came from three healthy Caucasian mothers together with their six children. It was observed that no persistent microchimeric T cell clones could be detected.

Sequenced: blood. The receptor comes from a boy aged 10-17 years in good health. The chain uses TRBV7-9 and TRBJ1-4; 7 nucleotides match TRBD1. CDR3 DNA sequence: TGTGCCAGCAGGACAGGGTCCACTAATGAAAAACTGTTTTTT. This codes for CASRTGSTNEKLFF.